A single sample is the source of the 28 T cell receptor beta chains below, sequenced in a study of blood T cell repertoires in COVID-19. Measured with immunoSEQ multiplex PCR; TCRdb has only the in-frame clones, and not every one. Among roughly 220,000 clones listed, around 87% were seen once. The material sequenced was PBMCs or T cells enriched from blood (not recorded which). All receptors come from a woman aged 18-29 years in a cohort exposed to, infected with or recovered from COVID-19 (not recorded which).

The chain is built from TRBV27 and TRBJ1-1; D gene unclear. The V end lost 3 bases, the J end lost 4 bases, and 15 bases lay between the germline ends. Germline V gene data show CDR1 as MNHEY and CDR2 as SMNVEV (reference sequence). The CDR3 contains 15 residues. Written as DNA, the CDR3 is TGTGCCAGCAGTTTGTCCTCCTACGGGAGCACTGAAGCTTTCTTT. Protein: CASSLSSYGSTEAFF.

This chain uses TRBV3-1 (or the pseudogene TRBV3-2) with TRBJ1-5, with D maybe TRBD1 (6 bases). Germline V gene sequence: CDR1 LGHDT, CDR2 YNNKEL (reference sequence). This CDR3 has 16 residues. V lost 1 base and J lost 2, with 12 bases in between. The CDR3 nucleotides are TGTGCCAGCAGCCAAGGTCTTGGGGGCGGCAATCAGCCCCAGCATTTT. It yields the protein CASSQGLGGGNQPQHF.

The chain carries TRBV2 and TRBJ1-1; tentatively, D is TRBD1 (6 bases). The V end was cut by 4 bases, the J end by 5 bases, with 14 bases between. The CDR3 length is 14 residues. CDR1 and CDR2 from the germline V gene are SNHLY and FYNNEI. Here the CDR3 reads CASSAETGSTEAFF. The CDR3 nucleotides are TGTGCCAGCAGTGCGGAAACAGGGAGTACTGAAGCTTTCTTT. Together with reference TRBV2 and TRBJ1-1, the CDR3 gives the full variable domain: EPEVTQTPSHQVTQMGQEVILRCVPISNHLYFYWYRQILGQKVEFLVSFYNNEISEKSEIFDDQFSVERPDGSNFTLKIRSTKLEDSAMYFCASSAETGSTEAFFGQGTRLTVV.

The chain has TRBV5-4 and TRBJ1-6; 8 positions agree with TRBD1. The germline V gene encodes CDR1 SGHNT and CDR2 YYREEE (reference sequence). V lost 2 bases to trimming and J lost 4 bases; unmatched junction nucleotides: 5. The CDR3 extends over 16 amino acids. CDR3 DNA sequence: TGTGCCAGCAGCTTACGACAGGGGTTGTATAATTCACCCCTCCACTTT. Translated, it gives CASSLRQGLYNSPLHF.

The chain joins TRBV5-1 to TRBJ2-1; tentative D call: TRBD1 (5 bases). The germline V and J ends were trimmed by 0 bases and 3 bases, with 22 bases remaining between them. Per germline, CDR1 SGHRS and CDR2 YFSETQ. The CDR3 covers 19 residues. For the CDR3, the DNA is TGCGCCAGCAGCTTGGGGTTGGGGCGCGTCATCCCAGACTACAATGAGCAGTTCTTC. Translating it yields CASSLGLGRVIPDYNEQFF.

V gene TRBV19 combines with J gene TRBJ2-7, with 11 positions matching TRBD1. Trimming at V came to 3 bases and at J to 3 bases, leaving 1 base not matched to a gene. This CDR3 has 14 amino acids. Looked up from germline, CDR1 is LNHDA and CDR2 is SQIVND (reference sequence). CDR3 nucleotide sequence: TGTGCCAGTAGTATCGGGACAGGGGGCTACGAGCAGTACTTC. It yields the protein CASSIGTGGYEQYF. Using reference TRBV19 and TRBJ2-7 for the parts outside the CDR3, the full variable domain is DGGITQSPKYLFRKEGQNVTLSCEQNLNHDAMYWYRQDPGQGLRLIYYSQIVNDFQKGDIAEGYSVSREKKESFPLTVTSAQKNPTAFYLCASSIGTGGYEQYFGPGTRLTVT.

This sequence joins TRBV5-4 and TRBJ1-1, with 10 bases identical to TRBD1. The CDR3 is 17 amino acids. The V segment lost 4 bases and the J segment 0 bases; nucleotides outside the gene matches: 9. The germline V gene has CDR1 SGHNT and CDR2 YYREEE (reference sequence). DNA for the CDR3: TGTGCCAGCAGCGTGGACAGGGGGTACCGTATGAACACTGAAGCTTTCTTT. This translates into CASSVDRGYRMNTEAFF.

A single count supports this clone. CDR3 amino acids: CAWTTGMVGGYTF. The CDR3 DNA is TGTGCCTGGACGACCGGGATGGTGGGAGGCTACACCTTC. This chain links TRBV30 with TRBJ1-2; D call uncertain. CDR1 is GTSNPN and CDR2 is SVGIG in the germline V gene (reference sequence). Trimming cost V 4 bases and J 8 bases, with 17 bases left between them. CDR3 length equals 13 residues.

The chain couples TRBV25-1 to TRBJ2-2, with TRBD1 as a possible D gene (5 bases). Trimming took off 8 bases at V and 4 bases at J, with 11 bases between the two ends. Germline V CDR1 and CDR2: MGHDK, SYGVNS. The CDR3 is 13 amino acids. This CDR3 reads CASGETVTGELFF. CDR3 nucleotide sequence: TGTGCCAGCGGAGAGACAGTCACCGGGGAGCTGTTTTTT.

The J gene is TRBJ1-4, the V gene TRBV18; a possible D gene is TRBD1 (6 bases). This CDR3 is built from 15 residues. The V gene lost 3 bases and the J gene lost 7 bases, with 15 bases spanning the gap. CDR1 KGHSH and CDR2 LQKENI come from the germline V gene. CDR3 sequence reads: CASSPSRGYGEKLFF. Here the CDR3 DNA reads TGTGCCAGCTCACCGAGCAGGGGTTATGGTGAAAAACTGTTTTTT. Variable domain in full (rest from reference TRBV18 and TRBJ1-4): NAGVMQNPRHLVRRRGQEARLRCSPMKGHSHVYWYRQLPEEGLKFMVYLQKENIIDESGMPKERFSAEFPKEGPSILRIQQVVRGDSAAYFCASSPSRGYGEKLFFGSGTQLSVL.

J is TRBJ2-6 and V is TRBV19; D may be TRBD1 (5 bases). Trimming left V 5 bases short and J 3 bases short, with 14 bases between. CDR3 length: 16 residues. CDR1 LNHDA and CDR2 SQIVND come from the germline V gene (reference sequence). The CDR3 region is CASSGRVSRGANVLTF. Written as DNA, the CDR3 is TGTGCCAGTAGTGGCAGGGTTTCGCGTGGGGCCAACGTCCTGACTTTC.

This clone came up many times. V and J are TRBV5-4 and TRBJ1-2; TRBD1 matches 7 bases. This CDR3 spans 16 amino acids. Germline V lookup: CDR1 SGHNT, CDR2 YYREEE (reference sequence). V lost 1 base, J lost 4 bases, and 10 bases stayed unmatched. The CDR3, as DNA: TGTGCCAGCAGCTTGCGGGACAGCCGACTAAGCTATGGCTACACCTTC. Translating it yields CASSLRDSRLSYGYTF.

The V and J genes are TRBV5-1 and TRBJ2-1, with 7 bases aligning to TRBD2. The CDR3 length is 15 residues. V lost 9 bases to trimming and J lost 7 bases; unmatched junction nucleotides: 16. Germline V gene sequence: CDR1 SGHRS, CDR2 YFSETQ. Here the CDR3 reads CATRMIAGAENEQFF. CDR3 nucleotide sequence: TGCGCCACCAGAATGATTGCGGGAGCGGAGAATGAGCAGTTCTTC.

Here the CDR3 reads CASSLLGPGDEQFF. CDR3 DNA: TGTGCCAGCAGTTTACTGGGCCCAGGGGATGAGCAGTTCTTC. The genes are TRBV6-6 and TRBJ2-1, with D maybe TRBD1 (6 bases). Germline V gene data show CDR1 as MNHNY and CDR2 as SVGAGI (reference sequence). This CDR3 is built from 14 residues. With 4 bases removed from V and 8 bases from J, the gap between germline ends came to 15 bases.

The chain couples TRBV6-5 to TRBJ1-5; 8 bases align to TRBD1. CDR3 length: 15 amino acids. Per germline, CDR1 MNHEY and CDR2 SVGAGI. The ends lost 7 bases at V and 1 base at J; junction bases unmatched: 6. The CDR3 spells CASISGGRSNQPQHF. CDR3 nucleotides: TGTGCCAGCATTTCAGGGGGCCGGAGCAATCAGCCCCAGCATTTT.

The chain combines TRBV7-6 with TRBJ1-3; a possible D gene is TRBD1 (6 bases). The CDR3 is made up of 17 amino acids. V was shortened by 1 base and J by 0 bases, with 13 bases between the two germline ends. Germline V gives CDR1 SGHVS, CDR2 FNYEAQ. CDR3 DNA: TGTGCCAGCAGCTTAGAACTCGGACAGAGCTCTGGAAACACCATATATTTT. Its protein product is CASSLELGQSSGNTIYF.

The rearrangement links TRBV27 to TRBJ1-1; TRBD1 aligns across 8 bases. V dropped 5 bases and J dropped 5; count of bases not matched to a gene: 10. This CDR3 has 15 residues. Looked up from germline, CDR1 is MNHEY and CDR2 is SMNVEV (reference sequence). In DNA form, the CDR3 reads TGTGCCAGCAGTAGTACTAACAGGGGGGGAACTGAAGCTTTCTTT. Amino acids: CASSSTNRGGTEAFF.

The J gene is TRBJ2-5, the V gene TRBV19; D perhaps matches TRBD1 (6 bases). CDR3 length: 15 amino acids. Germline V lookup: CDR1 LNHDA, CDR2 SQIVND (reference sequence). V shed 5 bases and J shed 5 bases, with 18 bases lying between them. CDR3 bases: TGTGCCAGTAGTTGGCAAATCTTCACAGGGGAGACCCAGTACTTC. It is translated as CASSWQIFTGETQYF.

V usage is TRBV27 and J usage is TRBJ2-5; maybe TRBD2 (5 bases). Trimming took off 2 bases at V and 3 bases at J, with 7 bases between the two ends. CDR1 MNHEY and CDR2 SMNVEV come from the germline V gene (reference sequence). This CDR3 is built from 13 residues. The CDR3 reads CASSLGREETQYF. The DNA for the CDR3 is TGTGCCAGCAGTTTAGGGAGAGAAGAGACCCAGTACTTC.

Here the CDR3 DNA reads TGTGCCAGCAGCAAAACGGACAGGATTGGTCGTGGCTACACCTTC. As protein: CASSKTDRIGRGYTF. The chain uses TRBV14 and TRBJ1-2; TRBD1 agrees at 7 bases. CDR3 length equals 15 residues. V trimming: 5 bases; J trimming: 7 bases; junction bases outside the gene matches: 13. The germline CDR1 and CDR2 sequences are SGHDN and FVKESK.

The chain employs TRBV10-3 and TRBJ1-6; D may be TRBD1 (5 bases). The germline V gene encodes CDR1 ENHRY and CDR2 SYGVKD. V gave up 6 bases and J gave up 6 bases, with 12 bases separating them. The CDR3 totals 14 residues. The CDR3 loop is CAIRDTFSNSPLHF. The DNA of the CDR3 is TGTGCCATCAGGGACACCTTTTCTAATTCACCCCTCCACTTT.

The genes are TRBV2 and TRBJ2-1; 7 bases are a match to TRBD2. CDR3 length equals 14 residues. The germline CDR1 and CDR2 sequences are SNHLY and FYNNEI. V was pared by 10 bases and J by 0 bases, with 6 bases of the junction left unmatched. CDR3 sequence reads: CATTLASSYNEQFF. The CDR3 nucleotides read TGTGCCACCACACTAGCGAGCTCCTACAATGAGCAGTTCTTC.

V gene TRBV2 combines with J gene TRBJ2-1, with D tentatively TRBD2 (6 bases). CDR1 is SNHLY, CDR2 FYNNEI, per germline. The V end lost 7 bases, the J end lost 5 bases, and 12 bases lay between the germline ends. The CDR3 spans 13 residues. Here the CDR3 reads CASKRGTNNEQFF. CDR3 nucleotides: TGTGCCAGCAAACGGGGGACGAACAATGAGCAGTTCTTC.

The rearrangement uses TRBV2 and TRBJ2-5; 7 nucleotides agree with TRBD2. This CDR3 contains 13 residues. CDR1 SNHLY and CDR2 FYNNEI come from the germline V gene. In DNA, the CDR3 is TGTGCTGAAAGAAGGGCGGGGGAAGAGACCCAGTACTTC. Its protein is CAERRAGEETQYF.

The genes are TRBV7-6 and TRBJ2-1; no firm D call. Trimming left V 4 bases short and J 0 bases short, with 10 bases between. The CDR3 runs 15 residues. Germline assignment: CDR1 SGHVS and CDR2 FNYEAQ. DNA of the CDR3: TGTGCCAGCAGCTCATCCGTCGGCTCCTACAATGAGCAGTTCTTC. Encoded protein: CASSSSVGSYNEQFF.

About this clone: Within the sample, other DNA sequences also encode this same CDR3. The rearrangement joins TRBV24-1 to TRBJ1-5; no firm D call. The V gene's germline CDR1 is KGHDR and CDR2 SFDVKD. This CDR3 contains 12 residues. V was clipped by 3 bases and J by 5 bases, with 4 bases between them. The CDR3 reads CATSDPDQPQHF. In nucleotides, the CDR3 is TGTGCCACCAGTGATCCCGATCAGCCCCAGCATTTT.

The chain is built from TRBV27 and TRBJ1-4, with D unresolved. Germline loops: CDR1 MNHEY, CDR2 SMNVEV (reference sequence). Trimming left V 6 bases short and J 4 bases short, with 15 bases between. The CDR3 runs to 15 residues. This CDR3 reads CASSPGFASNEKLFF. CDR3 sequence (DNA): TGTGCCAGCAGCCCTGGGTTTGCTAGTAATGAAAAACTGTTTTTT. The full variable domain, completed using reference TRBV27 and TRBJ1-4, is EAQVTQNPRYLITVTGKKLTVTCSQNMNHEYMSWYRQDPGLGLRQIYYSMNVEVTDKGDVPEGYKVSRKEKRNFPLILESPSPNQTSLYFCASSPGFASNEKLFFGSGTQLSVL.

This clone was detected only once. The chain carries TRBV7-9 and TRBJ2-3; 9 nucleotides line up with TRBD2. CDR3 size: 16 residues. The ends lost 5 bases at V and 4 bases at J; junction bases unmatched: 10. Germline V gene data show CDR1 as SEHNR and CDR2 as FQNEAQ (reference sequence). The CDR3 bases are TGTGCCAGCAGCCGCCCAGGGACTAGCAATTCAGATACGCAGTATTTT. Protein product: CASSRPGTSNSDTQYF. Based on the CDR3 plus reference TRBV7-9 and TRBJ2-3, the full variable domain is DTGVSQNPRHKITKRGQNVTFRCDPISEHNRLYWYRQTLGQGPEFLTYFQNEAQLEKSRLLSDRFSAERPKGSFSTLEIQRTEQGDSAMYLCASSRPGTSNSDTQYFGPGTRLTVL.